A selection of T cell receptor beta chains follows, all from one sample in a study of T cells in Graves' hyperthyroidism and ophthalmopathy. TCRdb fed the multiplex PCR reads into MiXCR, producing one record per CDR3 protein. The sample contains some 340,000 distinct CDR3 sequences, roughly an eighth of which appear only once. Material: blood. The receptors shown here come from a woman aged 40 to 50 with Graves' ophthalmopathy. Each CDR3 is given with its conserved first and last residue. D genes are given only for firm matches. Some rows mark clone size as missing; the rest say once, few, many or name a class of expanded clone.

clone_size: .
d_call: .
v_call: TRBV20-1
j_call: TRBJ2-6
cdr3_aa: CSTRDHGGLTGANVLTF
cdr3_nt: TGCAGTACTAGAGATCACGGGGGTTTGACCGGGGCCAACGTCCTGACTTTC

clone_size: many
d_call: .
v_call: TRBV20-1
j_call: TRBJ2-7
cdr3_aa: CSASRRGGYKSYEQYF
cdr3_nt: TGCAGTGCTAGTAGAAGGGGGGGCTACAAAAGCTACGAGCAGTACTTC

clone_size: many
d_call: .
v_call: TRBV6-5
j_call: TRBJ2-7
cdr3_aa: CASSYSSRDAYEQYF
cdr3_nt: TGTGCCAGCAGTTACTCGAGCAGGGATGCCTACGAGCAGTACTTC

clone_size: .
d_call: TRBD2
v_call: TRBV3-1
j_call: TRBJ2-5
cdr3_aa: CASSQDSGLAVMYQETQYF
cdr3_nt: TGTGCCAGCAGCCAAGATTCTGGACTAGCGGTTATGTACCAAGAGACCCAGTACTTC

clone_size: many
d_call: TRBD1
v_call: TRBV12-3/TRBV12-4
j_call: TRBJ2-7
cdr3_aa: CASSIGQGEQYF
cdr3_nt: TGTGCCAGCAGTATAGGACAGGGTGAGCAGTACTTC

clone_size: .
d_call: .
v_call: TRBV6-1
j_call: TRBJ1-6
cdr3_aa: CASSSRALNSPLHF
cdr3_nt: TGTGCCAGCAGCAGCAGGGCCCTGAATTCACCCCTCCACTTT

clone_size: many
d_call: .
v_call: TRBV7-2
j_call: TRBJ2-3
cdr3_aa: CASSLSVSTDTQYF
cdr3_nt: TGTGCCAGCAGCTTAAGCGTCAGCACAGATACGCAGTATTTT

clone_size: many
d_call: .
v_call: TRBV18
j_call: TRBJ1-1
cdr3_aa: CASSPQRIRTEAFF
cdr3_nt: TGTGCCAGCTCACCTCAAAGGATTCGCACTGAAGCTTTCTTT

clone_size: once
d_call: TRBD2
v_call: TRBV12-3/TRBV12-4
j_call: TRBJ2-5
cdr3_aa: CASSFSHVAGGVETQYF
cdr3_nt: TGTGCCAGCAGTTTCAGCCATGTAGCGGGAGGGGTGGAGACCCAGTACTTC

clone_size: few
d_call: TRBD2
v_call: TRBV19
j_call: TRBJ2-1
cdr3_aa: CASSGSPGTSGSWDNEQFF
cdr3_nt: TGTGCCAGTAGCGGATCCCCCGGGACTAGCGGGAGTTGGGACAATGAGCAGTTCTTC

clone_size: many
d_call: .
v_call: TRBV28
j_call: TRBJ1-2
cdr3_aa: CASSLGPYYGYTF
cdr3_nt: TGTGCCAGCAGTTTAGGGCCCTACTATGGCTACACCTTC

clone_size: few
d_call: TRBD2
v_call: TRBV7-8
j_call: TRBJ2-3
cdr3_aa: CASSAEELAGGTDTQYF
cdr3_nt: TGTGCCAGCAGCGCAGAGGAGTTGGCGGGGGGCACAGATACGCAGTATTTT

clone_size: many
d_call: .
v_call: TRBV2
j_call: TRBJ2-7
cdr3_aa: CASRPLDSYNSYEQYF
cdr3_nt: TGTGCCAGCAGGCCCTTGGACAGTTACAACTCCTACGAGCAGTACTTC

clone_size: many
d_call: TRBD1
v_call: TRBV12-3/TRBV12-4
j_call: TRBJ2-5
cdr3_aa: CASSRTGDGETQYF
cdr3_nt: TGTGCCAGCAGTCGGACAGGAGACGGGGAGACCCAGTACTTC

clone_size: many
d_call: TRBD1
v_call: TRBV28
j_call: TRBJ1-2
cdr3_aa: CASSKTGGSGGYTF
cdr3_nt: TGTGCCAGCAGTAAAACAGGGGGCTCAGGCGGCTACACCTTC

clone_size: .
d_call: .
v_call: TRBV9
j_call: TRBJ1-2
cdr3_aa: CASSPSEGVGYTF
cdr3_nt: TGTGCCAGCAGCCCTAGTGAAGGGGTTGGCTACACCTTC

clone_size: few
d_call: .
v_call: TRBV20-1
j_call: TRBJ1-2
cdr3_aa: CSVQPYATYTF
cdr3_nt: TGCAGTGTTCAACCGTACGCCACCTACACCTTC

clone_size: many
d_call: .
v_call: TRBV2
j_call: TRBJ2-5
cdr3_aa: CAIRPGHLVETQYF
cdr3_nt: TGTGCCATACGACCGGGACACCTGGTGGAGACCCAGTACTTC

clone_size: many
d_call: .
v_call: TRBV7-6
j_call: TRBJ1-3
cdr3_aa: CASSSPGGAGNTIYF
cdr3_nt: TGTGCCAGCAGCTCACCTGGGGGAGCCGGAAACACCATATATTTT

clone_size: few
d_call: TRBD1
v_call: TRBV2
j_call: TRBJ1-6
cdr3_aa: CASSEGAAGPYNSPLHF
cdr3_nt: TGTGCCAGCAGCGAGGGGGCGGCCGGCCCCTATAATTCACCCCTCCACTTT

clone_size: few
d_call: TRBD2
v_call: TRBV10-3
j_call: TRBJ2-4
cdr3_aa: CAISETILAGTLAKNIQYF
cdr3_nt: TGTGCCATCAGTGAGACCATCCTAGCGGGGACACTAGCCAAAAACATTCAGTACTTC

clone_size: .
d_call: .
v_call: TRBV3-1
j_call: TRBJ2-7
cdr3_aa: CASSLVGAQSSYEQYF
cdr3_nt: TGTGCCAGCAGCCTAGTCGGGGCTCAGTCGTCCTACGAGCAGTACTTC

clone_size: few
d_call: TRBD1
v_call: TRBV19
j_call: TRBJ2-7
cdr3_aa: CASSIVSVRGRSYEQYF
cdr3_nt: TGTGCCAGTAGTATTGTGTCAGTCAGGGGGCGATCCTACGAGCAGTACTTC

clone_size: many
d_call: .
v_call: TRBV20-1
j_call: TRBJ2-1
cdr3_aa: CSARESESLPNYNEQFF
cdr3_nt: TGCAGTGCTAGAGAATCAGAGTCCTTACCCAACTACAATGAGCAGTTCTTC

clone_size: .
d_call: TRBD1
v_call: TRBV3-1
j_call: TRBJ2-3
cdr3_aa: CASSPLGQGRDTQYF
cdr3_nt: TGTGCCAGCAGCCCCCTTGGACAGGGTAGGGATACGCAGTATTTT

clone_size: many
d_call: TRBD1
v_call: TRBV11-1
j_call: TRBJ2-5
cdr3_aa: CASSFPKQGGPETQYF
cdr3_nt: TGTGCCAGCAGCTTTCCTAAGCAAGGGGGCCCGGAGACCCAGTACTTC

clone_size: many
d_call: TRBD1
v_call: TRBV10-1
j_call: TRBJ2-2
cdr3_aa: CASSETGAGELFF
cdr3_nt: TGCGCCAGCAGTGAGACAGGGGCCGGGGAGCTGTTTTTT

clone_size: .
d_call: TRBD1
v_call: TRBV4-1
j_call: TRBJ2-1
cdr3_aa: CASSHLLGQGVANEQFF
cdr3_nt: TGCGCCAGCAGCCACTTACTGGGACAGGGGGTAGCCAATGAGCAGTTCTTC

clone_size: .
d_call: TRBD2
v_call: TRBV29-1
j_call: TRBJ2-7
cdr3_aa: CSARRTSGTYEQYF
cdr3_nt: TGCAGCGCCCGACGGACTAGCGGCACCTACGAGCAGTACTTC

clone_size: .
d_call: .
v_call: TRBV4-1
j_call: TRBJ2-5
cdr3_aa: CASSQTSWVSQETQYF
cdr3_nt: TGCGCCAGCAGCCAAACGTCGTGGGTAAGCCAAGAGACCCAGTACTTC

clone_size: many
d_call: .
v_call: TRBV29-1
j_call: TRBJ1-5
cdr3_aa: CSVVGELGQPQHF
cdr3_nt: TGCAGCGTTGTGGGGGAGTTAGGGCAGCCCCAGCATTTT

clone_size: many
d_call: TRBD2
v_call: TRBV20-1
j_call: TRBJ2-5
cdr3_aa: CSATLAGGPETQYF
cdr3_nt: TGCAGTGCTACCCTAGCGGGAGGCCCCGAGACCCAGTACTTC

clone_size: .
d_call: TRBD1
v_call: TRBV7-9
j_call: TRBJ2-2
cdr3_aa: CASRPTGQGNTGELFF
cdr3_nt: TGTGCCAGCAGGCCGACGGGACAGGGAAACACCGGGGAGCTGTTTTTT

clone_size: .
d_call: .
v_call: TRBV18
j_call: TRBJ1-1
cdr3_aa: CASAYFVGRAVNTEAFF
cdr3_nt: TGTGCCAGCGCTTACTTTGTAGGCAGGGCCGTGAACACTGAAGCTTTCTTT

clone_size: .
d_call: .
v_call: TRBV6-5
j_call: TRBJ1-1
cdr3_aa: CASSYSGGDTEAFF
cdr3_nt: TGTGCCAGCAGTTACTCAGGGGGGGACACTGAAGCTTTCTTT

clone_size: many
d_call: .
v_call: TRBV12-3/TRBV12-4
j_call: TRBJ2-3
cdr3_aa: CASSMLDTQYF
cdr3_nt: TGTGCCAGCAGTATGTTGGATACGCAGTATTTT

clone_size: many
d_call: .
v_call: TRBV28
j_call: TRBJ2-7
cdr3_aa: CASSRVASYEQYF
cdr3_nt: TGTGCCAGCAGTCGCGTTGCCTCCTACGAGCAGTACTTC

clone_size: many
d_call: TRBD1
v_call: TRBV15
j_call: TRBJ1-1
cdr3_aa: CATSWDRGREAFF
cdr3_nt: TGTGCCACCAGCTGGGACAGGGGGAGGGAAGCTTTCTTT